Listed below are T cell receptor beta chains from one sample, sequenced in a study of spatial heterogeneity in lung cancer. Each CDR3 protein gets one entry after TCRdb re-called the 5' RACE reads with MiXCR. The table lists around 74,000 distinct CDR3 sequences, roughly 14% of them singletons. The starting material was PBMCs, obtained at surgery. The receptors were gathered from a male donor with early-stage non-small cell lung cancer. Both conserved end residues are part of each CDR3. The D gene is left open where the match is weak. The size entry is marked missing in some rows and otherwise reads once, few, many or a size class.

J gene | D gene | V gene | clone size | CDR3 protein | CDR3 DNA
TRBJ2-1 | . | TRBV6-2/TRBV6-3 | . | CASSSGEQFF | TGTGCCAGCAGTTCTGGGGAGCAGTTCTTC
TRBJ2-7 | . | TRBV29-1 | many | CSVRSSYEQYF | TGCAGCGTCAGGAGCTCCTACGAGCAGTACTTC
TRBJ1-5 | . | TRBV2 | . | CASSESTPLYPHF | TGTGCCAGCAGTGAAAGTACCCCTCTCTACCCGCATTTT
TRBJ2-3 | TRBD2 | TRBV5-4 | . | CASSRGLAGADTQYF | TGTGCCAGCAGCAGAGGACTAGCGGGAGCCGATACGCAGTATTTT
TRBJ1-5 | . | TRBV20-1 | . | CSARGTLGNQPQHF | TGCAGTGCTAGAGGTACACTAGGTAATCAGCCCCAGCATTTT
TRBJ1-2 | . | TRBV3-1 | . | CASSPALNYGYTF | TGTGCCAGCAGCCCGGCGCTCAACTATGGCTACACCTTC
TRBJ2-2 | . | TRBV11-2 | . | CASSLKRGMGELFF | TGTGCCAGCAGCTTAAAAAGGGGTATGGGGGAGCTGTTTTTT
TRBJ2-7 | . | TRBV11-2 | . | CASRPVRGNYEQYF | TGTGCCAGCAGACCAGTGAGGGGGAACTACGAGCAGTACTTC
TRBJ2-4 | . | TRBV12-3/TRBV12-4 | few | CASSFGAPARENIQYF | TGTGCCAGCAGTTTTGGCGCACCCGCCAGAGAAAACATTCAGTACTTC
TRBJ2-3 | . | TRBV29-1 | many | CSVGAGRDTQYF | TGCAGCGTTGGGGCAGGAAGGGATACGCAGTATTTT
TRBJ1-2 | . | TRBV25-1 | . | CASSGPGYTF | TGTGCCAGCTCTGGTCCAGGCTACACCTTC
TRBJ2-1 | . | TRBV24-1 | . | CATSDPRPGAQGGNEQFF | TGTGCCACCAGTGATCCACGCCCCGGGGCGCAGGGAGGCAATGAGCAGTTCTTC
TRBJ1-3 | TRBD1 | TRBV27 | . | CASSPSRTGYSGNTIYF | TGTGCCAGCAGTCCCTCCCGGACAGGATACTCTGGAAACACCATATATTTT
TRBJ2-5 | . | TRBV15 | . | CATQLAQYQETQYF | TGTGCCACCCAGCTAGCGCAATACCAAGAGACCCAGTACTTC
TRBJ1-1 | . | TRBV29-1 | few | CSVGPLSGNTEAFF | TGCAGCGTTGGGCCCCTAAGTGGAAACACTGAAGCTTTCTTT
TRBJ2-7 | TRBD1 | TRBV19 | few | CATYSRDRAPYEQYF | TGTGCCACCTACAGCCGGGACAGGGCGCCCTACGAGCAGTACTTC
TRBJ2-1 | . | TRBV5-5 | many | CASSLAGLVTDEQFF | TGTGCCAGCAGCTTGGCAGGGTTGGTAACGGATGAGCAGTTCTTC
TRBJ2-7 | . | TRBV7-8 | . | CASSVQALGTAYEQYF | TGTGCCAGCAGCGTCCAAGCGCTAGGAACCGCCTACGAGCAGTACTTC
TRBJ1-1 | . | TRBV28 | few | CASSYGTVAFF | TGTGCCAGCAGTTACGGGACGGTGGCTTTCTTT
TRBJ1-2 | . | TRBV28 | . | CASSLSPRVHGYTF | TGTGCCAGCAGTTTATCGCCCAGGGTGCATGGCTACACCTTC
TRBJ2-7 | TRBD1 | TRBV5-1 | . | CASSLAAGGLYEQYF | TGCGCCAGCAGCTTGGCTGCAGGGGGCTTGTACGAGCAGTACTTC
TRBJ1-1 | . | TRBV5-1 | many | CASSIDRSSSLVGAFF | TGCGCCAGCAGCATTGACAGGTCCTCGAGCCTGGTAGGAGCTTTCTTT
TRBJ1-3 | . | TRBV6-6 | . | CASQGGDNTIYF | TGTGCCAGCCAAGGGGGGGACAACACCATATATTTT
TRBJ1-1 | . | TRBV6-6 | few | CASSYTGSGSTEAFF | TGTGCCAGCAGTTACACGGGCTCCGGGAGCACTGAAGCTTTCTTT
TRBJ2-1 | TRBD2 | TRBV5-1 | . | CASSLVSSGSWGNEQFF | TGCGCCAGCAGCTTGGTATCTAGCGGGAGTTGGGGCAATGAGCAGTTCTTC
TRBJ1-4 | TRBD1 | TRBV19 | many | CASGTGEGREKLFF | TGTGCCAGCGGTACAGGGGAGGGAAGAGAAAAACTGTTTTTT
TRBJ2-7 | . | TRBV18 | . | CASSPLGFYEQYF | TGTGCCAGCTCACCACTCGGATTCTACGAGCAGTACTTC
TRBJ1-1 | . | TRBV6-1 | once | CASRWTLEAFF | TGTGCCAGCAGGTGGACCCTTGAAGCTTTCTTT
TRBJ2-4 | . | TRBV2 | . | CASSPREILAKNIQYF | TGTGCCAGCAGTCCCCGAGAGATATTAGCCAAAAACATTCAGTACTTC
TRBJ2-3 | . | TRBV7-2 | few | CASSLSVGRPNSDTQYF | TGTGCCAGCAGCTTAAGCGTGGGTCGACCAAACTCAGATACGCAGTATTTT
TRBJ2-5 | . | TRBV7-6 | . | CASSPHSETQYF | TGTGCCAGCAGCCCCCATTCGGAGACCCAGTACTTC
TRBJ2-3 | . | TRBV6-1 | . | CASSRDPGDTQYF | TGTGCCAGCAGCCGGGACCCGGGGGATACGCAGTATTTT